The next 20 T cell receptor beta chains were all read from a single sample in a study of shared clonotypes between healthy human individuals. The protocol was immunoSEQ multiplex PCR, while the TCRdb copy is restricted to in-frame clones and leaves out a portion. The sample consists of about 2.4 million clones, 93% of them appearing once. Input material: naive CD4+ T cells from PBMCs. The subset denotes: CD45RA+ positively selected. Source of these receptors: a man in his late teens or twenties in good health. Some clones in this sample may be carry-over from other donors' samples.

CDR3: CASSPSTGSGSSNYGYTF. The CDR3 bases are TGTGCCAGCTCGCCCTCGACAGGGTCGGGGAGCTCTAACTATGGCTACACCTTC. The chain couples TRBV18 to TRBJ1-2; the match to TRBD1 covers 7 bases. Germline V gene lookup returns CDR1 KGHSH and CDR2 LQKENI. V shed 6 bases, J shed 0 bases, and the junction held 16 bases outside the gene matches. This CDR3 comprises 18 residues.

J is TRBJ2-5 and V is TRBV16; 10 bases map to TRBD1. CDR3 length: 16 residues. After removal of 4 bases from V and 1 base from J, the junction contained 6 bases not matched to a gene. The germline V gene has CDR1 KGHSY and CDR2 FQNENV. The CDR3 here is CASSPGTGAIQETQYF. CDR3 in DNA: TGTGCCAGCAGCCCCGGGACAGGGGCTATCCAAGAGACCCAGTACTTC.

The V call is TRBV28, the J call TRBJ2-5; 9 bases match TRBD1. This CDR3 contains 16 residues. Germline V gene lookup returns CDR1 MDHEN and CDR2 SYDVKM. Trimming removed 6 bases from V and 2 bases from J; junction bases left unmatched: 10. CDR3 sequence: CASRPDRGQGQETQYF. CDR3 DNA: TGTGCCAGCAGACCGGACAGGGGCCAGGGGCAAGAGACCCAGTACTTC.

The chain employs TRBV4-2 and TRBJ1-1; unclear D gene. The CDR3 sequence is 15 residues long. Trimming left V 0 bases short and J 1 base short, with 9 bases between. The V gene's germline CDR1 is LGHNA and CDR2 YNFKEQ. The CDR3: CASSQESSGNTEAFF. The CDR3 DNA reads as TGTGCCAGCAGCCAAGAAAGTTCGGGGAACACTGAAGCTTTCTTT.

CDR3 region: CASSPGRRGQETQYF. As DNA, the CDR3 is TGCGCCAGCTCCCCCGGGCGCCGGGGACAAGAGACCCAGTACTTC. The rearrangement joins TRBV5-1 to TRBJ2-5; D is perhaps TRBD2 (5 bases). V was shortened by 7 bases and J by 2 bases, with 18 bases between the two germline ends. This CDR3 contains 15 residues. The V gene's germline CDR1 is SGHRS and CDR2 YFSETQ. Full variable domain (rest looked up from reference TRBV5-1 and TRBJ2-5): KAGVTQTPRYLIKTRGQQVTLSCSPISGHRSVSWYQQTPGQGLQFLFEYFSETQRNKGNFPGRFSGRQFSNSRSEMNVSTLELGDSALYLCASSPGRRGQETQYFGPGTRLLVL.

The rearrangement joins TRBV7-2 to TRBJ2-1; 7 bases fit TRBD2. J gave up 8 bases and V 2 bases, and 9 bases lay outside the gene matches. CDR1 is SGHTA, CDR2 FQGNSA, per germline. This CDR3 has 15 amino acids. CDR3 region: CASSLMGGRDDEQFF. The CDR3 DNA sequence: TGTGCCAGCAGCTTAATGGGCGGGAGAGACGATGAGCAGTTCTTC.

The V and J genes are TRBV6-4 and TRBJ2-1, with TRBD1 matching over 11 bases. Germline trimming cut 5 bases from V and 5 bases from J; bases unmatched to any gene: 11. CDR1 and CDR2 (germline): MRHNA, SNTAGT. This CDR3 is built from 17 residues. The CDR3 DNA follows: TGTGCCAGCAGTTCTGGACAGGGGGCATCCGTCCACAATGAGCAGTTCTTC. Its translation is CASSSGQGASVHNEQFF.

The chain links TRBV6-1 to TRBJ2-1, with 9 bases that match TRBD2. The CDR3 is 15 residues long. Per germline, CDR1 MNHNS and CDR2 SASEGT. V gave up 4 bases and J gave up 2 bases; unmatched junction bases: 3. CDR3 nucleotides: TGTGCCAGCAGTGCCGGACTAGCGACCTACAATGAGCAGTTCTTC. It encodes CASSAGLATYNEQFF.

The CDR3 sequence is CASSPGLAGGTAKNIQYF. CDR3 bases: TGCGCCAGCAGCCCGGGACTAGCGGGAGGCACGGCCAAAAACATTCAGTACTTC. The chain carries TRBV4-1 and TRBJ2-4; TRBD2 matches at 15 bases. The germline V gene has CDR1 MGHRA and CDR2 YSYEKL. The CDR3 is 18 amino acids. With V trimmed by 4 bases and J by 1 base, 5 bases remained unmatched.

Of note for this clone: The sample carries other DNA sequences with the same CDR3. This chain links TRBV6-5 with TRBJ2-5; 10 bases map to TRBD1. The length of the CDR3 is 14 residues. Germline V gene sequence: CDR1 MNHEY, CDR2 SVGAGI. J was trimmed by 5 bases and V by 2 bases; bases with no gene match: 2. CDR3 bases: TGTGCCAGCAGTTACGGACAGGGGGGCGAGACCCAGTACTTC. Translated, it gives CASSYGQGGETQYF.

The genes are TRBV27 and TRBJ2-1, with D perhaps assigned TRBD1 or TRBD2 (6 bases each). V lost 2 bases and J lost 9, with 14 bases in between. Germline V gene sequence: CDR1 MNHEY, CDR2 SMNVEV (reference sequence). The CDR3 has 14 residues. The chain's CDR3 is CASSLRGVVIEQFF. CDR3 nucleotide sequence: TGTGCCAGCAGTTTAAGGGGGGTGGTAATTGAGCAGTTCTTC.

The chain is built from TRBV10-3 and TRBJ1-1, with 9 bases that match TRBD1. CDR3 size: 15 residues. Germline V gene lookup returns CDR1 ENHRY and CDR2 SYGVKD. V was clipped by 6 bases and J by 7 bases; unmatched bases: 12. The CDR3 nucleotides read TGTGCCATCAGAAGAGGGCTACAGGGGGCTGGTGAAGCTTTCTTT. It codes for CAIRRGLQGAGEAFF.

The J gene is TRBJ2-7, the V gene TRBV11-2; the match to TRBD2 covers 10 bases. Germline V gene sequence: CDR1 SGHAT, CDR2 FQNNGV. The CDR3 is 16 amino acids. V gave up 3 bases and J gave up 3 bases; unmatched junction bases: 8. The CDR3 DNA reads as TGTGCCAGCAGCTTTAGTGGGGCTAGCGGGAGCTACGAGCAGTACTTC. Protein product: CASSFSGASGSYEQYF.

The chain couples TRBV10-3 to TRBJ1-1; D ambiguous. Germline lookup yields CDR1 ENHRY and CDR2 SYGVKD. This CDR3 has 16 residues. Trimming pared 2 bases from V and 1 base from J, leaving 14 bases between. The CDR3 DNA sequence: TGTGCCATCAGTGAGGGTTTTTTAGGAGGGAACACTGAAGCTTTCTTT. This translates into CAISEGFLGGNTEAFF.

V usage is TRBV2 and J usage is TRBJ1-1, with D possibly matching TRBD1 (6 bases). V was cut by 5 bases and J by 4 bases, with 17 bases left in between. This CDR3 is built from 15 residues. Per the germline V gene, CDR1 is SNHLY and CDR2 is FYNNEI. The CDR3 DNA follows: TGTGCCAGCAGTCCTGAATTGGGGGGGGCCACTGAAGCTTTCTTT. It encodes CASSPELGGATEAFF.

The chain uses TRBV28 and TRBJ1-5, with D unresolved. Germline CDR1 is MDHEN and CDR2 is SYDVKM. This CDR3 region has 12 residues. V gave up 6 bases and J gave up 7 bases, with 10 bases separating them. This chain's CDR3 is CASRPWAQPQHF. CDR3 DNA sequence: TGTGCCAGCAGGCCCTGGGCCCAGCCCCAGCATTTT.

The rearrangement links TRBV5-1 to TRBJ1-2; a possible D gene is TRBD1 (6 bases). Germline CDR1 and CDR2: SGHRS and YFSETQ. Trimming pared 4 bases from V and 7 bases from J, leaving 14 bases between. This CDR3 has 13 amino acids. CDR3 region: CASSPDSRGGYTF. The CDR3 DNA reads as TGCGCCAGCAGCCCGGACAGTCGGGGTGGCTACACCTTC.

This chain links TRBV7-3 with TRBJ2-5; D is possibly TRBD2 (6 bases). Germline V gene lookup returns CDR1 SGHTA and CDR2 FQGTGA. The CDR3 is made up of 16 amino acids. V was cut by 4 bases and J by 9 bases, with 24 bases left in between. DNA of the CDR3: TGTGCCAGCAGCTCCCAGCCCACGTTCACCACGGGGGCCCAGTACTTC. Protein sequence: CASSSQPTFTTGAQYF.

The chain recombines TRBV19 with TRBJ1-2, with D uncertain. Germline V gene data show CDR1 as LNHDA and CDR2 as SQIVND (reference sequence). This CDR3 is built from 15 residues. V gave up 3 bases and J gave up 4 bases, with 15 bases separating them. For the CDR3, the DNA is TGTGCCAGTAGTATTTTAAATTCGCCGGTCTATGGCTACACCTTC. Its protein is CASSILNSPVYGYTF.

The chain uses TRBV14 and TRBJ2-1; D uncertain. V was pared by 4 bases and J by 2 bases, with 6 bases between. Germline loops: CDR1 SGHDN, CDR2 FVKESK. CDR3 length: 13 amino acids. DNA of the CDR3: TGTGCCAGCAGCCGAACTACCTACAATGAGCAGTTCTTC. It yields the protein CASSRTTYNEQFF.